This record looks at one TCR beta chain sequence and its context. Its antigen remains unidentified. The germline CDR1 and CDR2 sequences are SQVTM and ANQGSEA. Trimming left V 0 bases short and J 0 bases short, with 12 bases between. CDR3 size: 16 residues. Treatment here: approximately 18 received Ad26.COV2.S at low or high dose, single or two shots; several received placebo; per-sample allocation not given. Sampling happened 63 days after the first vaccine or placebo injection. The sample is drawn from a study of Ad26.COV2.S vaccination and SARS-CoV-2 variants. General study results and limits: Spike-specific TCR breadth ran higher among vaccine recipients than placebo recipients.

TCRdb's copy holds only in-frame clones and misses some; the assay was immunoSEQ multiplex PCR. The repertoire has about 350,000 clones, roughly nine tenths of them found once; the top ten carry around 6.6%. V usage is TRBV29-1 and J usage is TRBJ2-1, with D tentatively TRBD2 (5 bases). The source material was peripheral blood, sampled in a trial of Ad26.COV2.S vaccine versus placebo. The sequence came from a person between 18 and 60 years old who received the Ad26.COV2.S COVID-19 vaccine or a placebo. For the CDR3, the DNA is TGCAGCGTTGAAGATTCAAGCGGAATCTCCTACAATGAGCAGTTCTTC. Its translation: CSVEDSSGISYNEQFF.